This is a list of T cell receptor beta chains from one sample in a study of OX40 agonist ivuxolimab in advanced cancers. Here immunoSEQ multiplex PCR was the method, and the copy in TCRdb shows in-frame clones only, minus some. In the table there are roughly 48,000 clones, about 88% of which are singletons. Sequences were derived from CD4+ or CD8+ T cells sorted from blood, sampled in a trial of the OX40 agonist ivuxolimab. The origin of the receptors is an adult with an advanced solid tumor such as melanoma, head and neck, liver or kidney cancer. Both conserved end residues are part of each CDR3. D genes are given only for firm matches. Size is stated for part of the rows, as once, few or many counts, or as a class when the clone is expanded.

>TRBV18|-|TRBJ1-4|-
CASSPDRMTEKLFF
>TRBV6-1|-|TRBJ1-4|few
CASSETTGRSYEKLFF
>TRBV7-3|TRBD1|TRBJ2-3|-
CASSQDRDNTQYF
>TRBV19|-|TRBJ2-3|medium-sized
CASTDQGGHPTDTQYF
>TRBV9|-|TRBJ2-7|-
CASSARGTVSSYEQYF
>TRBV30|-|TRBJ2-7|-
CAYGRGSYEQYF
>TRBV7-2|-|TRBJ1-2|-
CASSLEAGDWNGYTF
>TRBV19|-|TRBJ1-1|once
CASSIGRVNTEAFF
>TRBV7-2|TRBD2|TRBJ2-7|-
CASSYLAGPWEQYF
>TRBV7-2|-|TRBJ2-1|-
CASSLAYGPYNEQFF
>TRBV29-1|TRBD1|TRBJ2-2|once
CSVVMQGAPHTGELFF
>TRBV6-6|-|TRBJ2-1|-
CASSPYVAAEQFF
>TRBV5-4|TRBD1|TRBJ2-2|-
CASSPGQGVPGELFF
>TRBV7-8|TRBD2|TRBJ2-3|-
CASSYGTSGSPTDTQYF
>TRBV10-3|-|TRBJ2-1|-
CAIESDRDKGSYNEQFF
>TRBV6-6|-|TRBJ1-5|-
CASSYGQGGQPQHF
>TRBV7-3|-|TRBJ2-1|once
CASRETSLGYNEQFF
>TRBV29-1|-|TRBJ2-7|-
CSVLGSEEQYF
>TRBV7-2|-|TRBJ1-2|once
CASSLGRGDGYTF
>TRBV29-1|TRBD2|TRBJ2-1|-
CSVGLAGAYNEQFF
>TRBV6-1|-|TRBJ1-6|-
CASSEGPQGASPLHF
>TRBV18|-|TRBJ1-6|-
CASSPGSGTDNSPLHF
>TRBV7-8|TRBD2|TRBJ2-7|few
CASVGRAGWEQYF
>TRBV5-1|TRBD1|TRBJ2-5|-
CASSLAGTGGETQYF
>TRBV6-5|-|TRBJ2-2|-
CASSNWDTGELFF
>TRBV6-6|-|TRBJ2-5|-
CASSYEGQETQYF
>TRBV19|-|TRBJ2-3|-
CASSGGFGTDTQYF
>TRBV7-9|TRBD1|TRBJ2-5|-
CASSLIPDRGKETQYF
>TRBV10-3|-|TRBJ1-5|few
CAISKDGNNQPQHF
>TRBV9|-|TRBJ2-7|-
CASSVSGWGEQYF
>TRBV9|-|TRBJ2-3|once
CASSVATPGSFGGGRSTDTQYF
>TRBV7-8|-|TRBJ1-3|-
CASSFTGLSGNTIYF
>TRBV4-2|-|TRBJ2-3|-
CASSQGGASGTDTQYF
>TRBV7-9|-|TRBJ1-2|few
CASSLGDKGSYGYTF
>TRBV6-1|TRBD1|TRBJ1-2|-
CASSPQTGGVFGYTF
>TRBV7-2|-|TRBJ1-5|-
CASSLFQGGHQPQHF
>TRBV6-1|-|TRBJ1-5|-
CAVPGVESSNQPQHF
>TRBV6-5|-|TRBJ2-2|-
CASRLLGELFF
>TRBV18|-|TRBJ2-7|medium-sized
CASSPVYPSYEQYF
>TRBV4-3|-|TRBJ1-5|-
CASSRDGYQPQHF
>TRBV30|-|TRBJ1-1|-
CAWSLVRRTEAFF
>TRBV28|-|TRBJ1-2|-
CASSLSVRGYTF
>TRBV7-3|-|TRBJ2-3|once
CASSLGGTTDTQYF
>TRBV7-3|TRBD2|TRBJ2-3|-
CASSLGSGGRTDTQYF